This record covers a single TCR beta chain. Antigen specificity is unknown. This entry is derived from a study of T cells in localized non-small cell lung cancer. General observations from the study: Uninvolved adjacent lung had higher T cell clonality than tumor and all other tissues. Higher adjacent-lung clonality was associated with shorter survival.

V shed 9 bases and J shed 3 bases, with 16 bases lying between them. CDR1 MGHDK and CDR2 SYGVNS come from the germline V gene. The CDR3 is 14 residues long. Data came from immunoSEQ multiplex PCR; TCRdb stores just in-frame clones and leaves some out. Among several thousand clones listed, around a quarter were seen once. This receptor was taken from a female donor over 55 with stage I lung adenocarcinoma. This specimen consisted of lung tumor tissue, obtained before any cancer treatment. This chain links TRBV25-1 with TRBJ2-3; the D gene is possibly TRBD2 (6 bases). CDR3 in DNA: TGTGCCAGACCTAGGACTAACGAGACAGATACGCAGTATTTT. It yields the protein CARPRTNETDTQYF.